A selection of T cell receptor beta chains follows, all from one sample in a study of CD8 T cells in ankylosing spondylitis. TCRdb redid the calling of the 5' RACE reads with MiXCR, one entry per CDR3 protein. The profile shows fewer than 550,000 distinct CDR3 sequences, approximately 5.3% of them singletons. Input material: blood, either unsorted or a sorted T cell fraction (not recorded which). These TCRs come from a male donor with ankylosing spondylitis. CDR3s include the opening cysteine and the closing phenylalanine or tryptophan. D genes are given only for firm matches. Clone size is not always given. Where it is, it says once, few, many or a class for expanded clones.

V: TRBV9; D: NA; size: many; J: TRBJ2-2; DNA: TGTGCCAGCAGCGGAGCCCCCCTCCCCCAGAATGGCGGGGAGCTGTTTTTT; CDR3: CASSGAPLPQNGGELFF
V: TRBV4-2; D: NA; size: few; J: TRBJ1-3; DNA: TGTGCCAGCAGCCAAGATTGGCGATCTGGAAACACCATATATTTT; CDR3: CASSQDWRSGNTIYF
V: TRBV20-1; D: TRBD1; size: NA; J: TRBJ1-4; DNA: TGCAGTGCTGGGAGGACAGGGAGACCAACTAATGAAAAACTGTTTTTT; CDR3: CSAGRTGRPTNEKLFF
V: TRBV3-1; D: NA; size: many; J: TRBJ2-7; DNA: TGTGCCAGCAGTCCCTCCCACAGGTTGGTCTACGAGCAGTACTTC; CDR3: CASSPSHRLVYEQYF
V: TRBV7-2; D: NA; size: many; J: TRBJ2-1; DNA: TGTGCCAGCAGCTTTTCTCCGGGTCCTACCTACAATGAGCAGTTCTTC; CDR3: CASSFSPGPTYNEQFF
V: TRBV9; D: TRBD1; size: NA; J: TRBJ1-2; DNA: TGTGCCAGCAGCGTAGACTCGCAGGGGGCGTTGGACTATGGCTACACCTTC; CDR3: CASSVDSQGALDYGYTF
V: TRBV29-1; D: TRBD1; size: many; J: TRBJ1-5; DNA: TGCAGCGTCGACAGGGGCCCCAATCAGCCCCAGCATTTT; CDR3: CSVDRGPNQPQHF
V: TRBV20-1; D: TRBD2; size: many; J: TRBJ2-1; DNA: TGCAGTGCAAATAGCGGGAGGGCCTGGGATGAGCAGTTCTTC; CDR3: CSANSGRAWDEQFF
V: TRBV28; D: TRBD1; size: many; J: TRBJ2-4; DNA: TGTGCCAGCGCTTCTCCACTGGGGGGACAGGGGACAAACATTCAGTACTTC; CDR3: CASASPLGGQGTNIQYF
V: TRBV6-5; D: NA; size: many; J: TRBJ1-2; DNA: TGTGCCAGCAGTTACCTGGGCAGGGACTATGGCTACACCTTC; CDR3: CASSYLGRDYGYTF
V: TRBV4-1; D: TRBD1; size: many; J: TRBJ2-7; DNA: TGCGCCAGCAGACAATACCTGGGACAGCAGCACTACGAGCAGTACTTC; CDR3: CASRQYLGQQHYEQYF
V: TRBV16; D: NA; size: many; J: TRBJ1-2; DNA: TGTGCCAGCAGCCAATTTCAGGGGAGGAATGGCTACACCTTC; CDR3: CASSQFQGRNGYTF
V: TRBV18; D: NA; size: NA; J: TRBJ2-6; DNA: TGTGCCAGCTCACCACGGGCGGACGGCAGATCCTTCTCTGGGGCCAACGTCCTGACTTTC; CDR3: CASSPRADGRSFSGANVLTF
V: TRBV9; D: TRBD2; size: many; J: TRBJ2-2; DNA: TGTGCCAGCAGCGCACGACTAGCGCAGGGGGAGCTGTTTTTT; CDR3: CASSARLAQGELFF
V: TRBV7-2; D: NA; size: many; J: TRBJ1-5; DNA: TGTGCCAGCAGTCAAGGGGATTCGGGCAATCAGCCCCAGCATTTT; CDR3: CASSQGDSGNQPQHF
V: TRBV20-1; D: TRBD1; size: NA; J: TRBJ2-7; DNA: TGCAGTGCTGGACTCGACAGGGGATTCTACGAGCAGTACTTC; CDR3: CSAGLDRGFYEQYF
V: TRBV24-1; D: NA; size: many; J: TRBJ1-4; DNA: TGTGCCACCAGTGACTCCCGTGGTAATGAAAAACTGTTTTTT; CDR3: CATSDSRGNEKLFF
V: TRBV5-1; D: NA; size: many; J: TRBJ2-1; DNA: TGCGCCAGCAGCGATACCGAAAGCGGTGAGCAGTTCTTC; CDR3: CASSDTESGEQFF
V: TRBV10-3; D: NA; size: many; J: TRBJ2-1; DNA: TGTGCCATCAGTGAGTCGGGGGCGGGCAATGAGCAGTTCTTC; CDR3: CAISESGAGNEQFF
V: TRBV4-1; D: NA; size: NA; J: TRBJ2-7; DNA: TGCGCCAGCAGCTCCCGGGACGGGGTTCACGAGCAGTACTTC; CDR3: CASSSRDGVHEQYF
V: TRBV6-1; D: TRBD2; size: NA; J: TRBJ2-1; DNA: TGTGCCAGCAGTGATCCACTTCGGACTAGCGGATTTTACAATGAGCAGTTCTTC; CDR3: CASSDPLRTSGFYNEQFF
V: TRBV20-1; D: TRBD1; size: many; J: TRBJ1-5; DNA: TGCAGTGCTAGAGCCGGGACAGGGGGCGGTCAGCCCCAGCATTTT; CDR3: CSARAGTGGGQPQHF
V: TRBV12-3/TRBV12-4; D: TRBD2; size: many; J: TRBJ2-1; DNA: TGTGCCAGCAGAGAGAGCGGGAGGTACAATGAGCAGTTCTTC; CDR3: CASRESGRYNEQFF
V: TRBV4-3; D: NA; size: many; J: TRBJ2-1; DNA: TGCGCCAGCAGCCAATCAGAGGGCTATGAGCAGTTCTTC; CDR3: CASSQSEGYEQFF
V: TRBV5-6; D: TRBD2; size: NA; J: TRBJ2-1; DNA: TGTGCCAGCAGCCACGGGAGACTAGCGGGAGGAAGGAATGAGCAGTTCTTC; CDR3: CASSHGRLAGGRNEQFF
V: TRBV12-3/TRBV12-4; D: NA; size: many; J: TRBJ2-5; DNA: TGTGCCAGCAGTGAACACGGGAGAGAGACCCAGTACTTC; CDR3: CASSEHGRETQYF
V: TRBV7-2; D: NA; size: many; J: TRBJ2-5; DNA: TGTGCCAGCAGCCCTAACGGGGGGACACAAGAGACCCAGTACTTC; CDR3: CASSPNGGTQETQYF
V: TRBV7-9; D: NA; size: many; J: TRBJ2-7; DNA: TGTGCCAGCTCTCGATCGGGAGTCTACGAGCAGTACTTC; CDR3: CASSRSGVYEQYF
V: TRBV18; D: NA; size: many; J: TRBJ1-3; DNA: TGTGCCAGCTCACGCGGACGGAGCTCCTCTGGAAACACCATATATTTT; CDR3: CASSRGRSSSGNTIYF
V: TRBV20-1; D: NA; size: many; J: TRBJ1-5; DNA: TGCAGTGCTAGTGTTGCAGGTCGATCGGTCCAGCATTTT; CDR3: CSASVAGRSVQHF
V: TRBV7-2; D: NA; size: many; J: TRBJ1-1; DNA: TGTGCCAGCAGGCCATTAGGCACTGAAGCTTTCTTT; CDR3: CASRPLGTEAFF
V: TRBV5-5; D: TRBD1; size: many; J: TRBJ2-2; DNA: TGTGCCAGCAGCTTCTTTGCAGGGGGTACCGGGGAGCTGTTTTTT; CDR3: CASSFFAGGTGELFF
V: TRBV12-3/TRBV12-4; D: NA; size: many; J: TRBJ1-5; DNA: TGTGCCAGCAGTTTGGGGGTGGGTCAGCCCCAGCATTTT; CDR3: CASSLGVGQPQHF
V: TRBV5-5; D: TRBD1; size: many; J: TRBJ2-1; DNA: TGTGCCAGCAGCTTGGTCGGGACAGGGAATTATGAGCAGTTCTTC; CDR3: CASSLVGTGNYEQFF
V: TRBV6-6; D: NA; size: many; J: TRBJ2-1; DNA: TGTGCCAGCAGCGGGCCTGTGGATGAGCAGTTCTTC; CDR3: CASSGPVDEQFF
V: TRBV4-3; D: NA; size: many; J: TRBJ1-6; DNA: TGCGCCAGCAGCCGAGATATGAAGGATTCACCCCTCCACTTT; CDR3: CASSRDMKDSPLHF
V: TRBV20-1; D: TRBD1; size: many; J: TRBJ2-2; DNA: TGCAGTGCTAGATCGAGGACAGGGACCGGGGAGCTGTTTTTT; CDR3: CSARSRTGTGELFF
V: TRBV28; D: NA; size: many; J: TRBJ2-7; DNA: TGTGCCAGCATTGGGGGCCGCTCCTACGAGCAGTACTTC; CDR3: CASIGGRSYEQYF
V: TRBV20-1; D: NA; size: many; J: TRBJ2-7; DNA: TGCAGTGCTAAAGGAGGCTACGAGCAGTACTTC; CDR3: CSAKGGYEQYF
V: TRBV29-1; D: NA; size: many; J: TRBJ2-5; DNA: TGCAGCGTTGATTCAGGGTCAGAGACCCAGTACTTC; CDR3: CSVDSGSETQYF
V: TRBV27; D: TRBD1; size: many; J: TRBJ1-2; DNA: TGTGCCAGCAGTTCGGGCAGGGGGTACTATGGCTACACCTTC; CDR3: CASSSGRGYYGYTF
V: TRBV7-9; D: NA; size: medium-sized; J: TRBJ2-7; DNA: TGTGCCAGCAGCTTAGAGGTGTCCAGGAACCCCTACGAGCAGTACTTC; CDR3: CASSLEVSRNPYEQYF
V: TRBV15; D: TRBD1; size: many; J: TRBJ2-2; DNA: TGTGCCACCAGCAAGTGGAGACAGGGGGCCGGGGAGCTGTTTTTT; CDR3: CATSKWRQGAGELFF
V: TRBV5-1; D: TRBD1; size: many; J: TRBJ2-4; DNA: TGCGCCAGCAGCTCGGGACAGGAAAACATTCAGTACTTC; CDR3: CASSSGQENIQYF
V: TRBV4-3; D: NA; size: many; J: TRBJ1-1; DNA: TGCGCCAGCAGCCCGCTATGGCCGAACACTGAAGCTTTCTTT; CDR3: CASSPLWPNTEAFF
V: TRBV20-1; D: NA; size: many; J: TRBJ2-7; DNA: TGCAGTGCTAGAGATGTCGGGACAAACCATCCCGAGCAGTACTTC; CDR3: CSARDVGTNHPEQYF
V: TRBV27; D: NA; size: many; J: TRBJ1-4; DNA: TGTGCCAGCAGTTTGAATCGGGGGACTAATGAAAAACTGTTTTTT; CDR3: CASSLNRGTNEKLFF
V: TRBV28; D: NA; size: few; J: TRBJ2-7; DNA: TGTGCCAGCAGTCCCAGGGGGGGACTCTCCTACGAGCAGTACTTC; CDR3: CASSPRGGLSYEQYF
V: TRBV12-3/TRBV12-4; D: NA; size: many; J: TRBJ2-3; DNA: TGTGCCAGCAGTCTCCAGGCACTAGCAAAAGATACGCAGTATTTT; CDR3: CASSLQALAKDTQYF
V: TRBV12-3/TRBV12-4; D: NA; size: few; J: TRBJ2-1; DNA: TGTGCCAGCAGTCTCGGGGCTGCCGGGAGTTTAGGGTTCTACAATGAGCAGTTCTTC; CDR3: CASSLGAAGSLGFYNEQFF
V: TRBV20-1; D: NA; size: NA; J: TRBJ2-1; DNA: TGCAGTGCTATCTATCCGGGGGACCACTACAATGAGCAGTTCTTC; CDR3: CSAIYPGDHYNEQFF
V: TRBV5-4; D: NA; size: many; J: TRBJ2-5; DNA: TGTGCCAGCAGCTTGAGCCACATCCAAGGGTCGCGGTCCCAGTACCAAGAGACCCAGTACTTC; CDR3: CASSLSHIQGSRSQYQETQYF
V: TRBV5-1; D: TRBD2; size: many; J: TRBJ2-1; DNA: TGCGCCAGCAGCTTGATTAGCGGGACCTCCAATGAGCAGTTCTTC; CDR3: CASSLISGTSNEQFF
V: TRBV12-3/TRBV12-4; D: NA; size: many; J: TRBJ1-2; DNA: TGTGCCAGCAGTTTATATGGGGCAAACTATGGCTACACCTTC; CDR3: CASSLYGANYGYTF
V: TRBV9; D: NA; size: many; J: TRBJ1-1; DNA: TGTGCCAGCAGCGTAGGCCCCTTGAACACTGAAGCTTTCTTT; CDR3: CASSVGPLNTEAFF
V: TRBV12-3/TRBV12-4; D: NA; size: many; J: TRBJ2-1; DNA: TGTGCCAGCACCGATCAAGTCCCGGGTCGAGGCAATGAGCAGTTCTTC; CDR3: CASTDQVPGRGNEQFF
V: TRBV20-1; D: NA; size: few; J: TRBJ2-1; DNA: TGCAGTGCCCCCGACTACAATGAGCAGTTCTTC; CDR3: CSAPDYNEQFF